This T cell receptor (beta chain) was recovered during a study of T-cell reconstitution after alpha-beta-depleted transplantation in children. Study outcomes and limitations: Where alpha-beta T cells came from about two months after transplant was reportedly several hundred expanded graft clones. Some patients' high day-60 TCRbeta diversity was attributed to recipient cells surviving conditioning.

Note on this clonotype: What it binds is not known.

The TCRbeta library incorporated unique molecular identifiers. One entry per CDR3 protein results from TCRdb running MiXCR on the PCR reads. The table has about 980,000 distinct CDR3 sequences, less than 30% seen once. The specimen was PBMCs, mostly from graft donor cells, collected 360 days after TCRalphabeta/CD19-depleted stem cell transplant. The sequence came from a boy under three years old who had a stem cell transplant for SCID, so the T cells may come from the graft donor.

CDR3 bases: TGTGCCAGCGGTATGGGGGGGGCCTACGAGCAGTACTTC. It is translated as CASGMGGAYEQYF. V gene TRBV2 combines with J gene TRBJ2-7; 7 nucleotides align to TRBD2. The ends lost 8 bases at V and 2 bases at J; junction bases unmatched: 6. This CDR3 is built from 13 residues. CDR1 is SNHLY and CDR2 is FYNNEI in the germline V gene.